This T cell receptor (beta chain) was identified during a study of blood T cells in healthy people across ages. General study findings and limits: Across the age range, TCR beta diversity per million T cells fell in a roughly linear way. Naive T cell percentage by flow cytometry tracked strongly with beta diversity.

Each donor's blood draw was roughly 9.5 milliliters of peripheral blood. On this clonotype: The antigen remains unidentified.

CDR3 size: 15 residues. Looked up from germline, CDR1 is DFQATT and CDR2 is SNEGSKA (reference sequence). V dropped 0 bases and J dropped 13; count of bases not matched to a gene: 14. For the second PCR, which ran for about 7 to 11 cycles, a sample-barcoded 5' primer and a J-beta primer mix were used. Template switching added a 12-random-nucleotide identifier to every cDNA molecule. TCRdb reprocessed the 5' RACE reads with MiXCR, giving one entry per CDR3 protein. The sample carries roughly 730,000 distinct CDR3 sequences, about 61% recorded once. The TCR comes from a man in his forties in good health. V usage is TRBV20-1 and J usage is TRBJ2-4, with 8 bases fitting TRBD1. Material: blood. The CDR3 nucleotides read TGCAGTGCTAGAGATTCTGGACAGGGTTTGGAAGAGCAGTACTTC. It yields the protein CSARDSGQGLEEQYF.